Below, 28 T cell receptor beta chains from the same sample are listed, as sequenced in a study of cytomegalovirus exposure and HLA in healthy donors. Primers for the PCR totalled 60 Vbeta and 13 Jbeta. TCRdb's copy holds only in-frame clones and misses some; the assay was immunoSEQ multiplex PCR. This sample has approximately 130,000 clones; about 8.6% occur once, and the top ten carry 5.5% to 7.5%. Sequenced sample: PBMCs. These receptors were obtained from a woman between 40 and 50 years old in good health and CMV-seropositive.

The chain joins TRBV5-1 to TRBJ2-5; 8 bases fit TRBD1. Trimming took 0 bases from V and 5 from J; bases not matched to a gene: 6. Germline CDR1 and CDR2: SGHRS and YFSETQ. This CDR3 is 15 amino acids long. The CDR3 region has the DNA TGCGCCAGCAGCTTGGCCCAGGGGGCGCCGGAGACCCAGTACTTC. Residues: CASSLAQGAPETQYF.

This clone turned up a few times. The chain combines TRBV2 with TRBJ1-1, with D uncertain. The CDR3 consists of 13 residues. The germline V gene encodes CDR1 SNHLY and CDR2 FYNNEI. The V end was cut by 4 bases, the J end by 1 base, with 7 bases between. The CDR3, as DNA: TGTGCCAGCAGTGTGGGAGAGAACACTGAAGCTTTCTTT. It specifies CASSVGENTEAFF.

The chain employs TRBV10-1 and TRBJ2-1; the match to TRBD2 covers 8 bases. The CDR3 consists of 18 residues. Germline assignment: CDR1 WNHNN and CDR2 SYGVQD (reference sequence). With V trimmed by 0 bases and J by 2 bases, 9 bases remained unmatched. CDR3 bases: TGCGCCAGCAGTGAGTCAGGTGGGCTAGCGGGTACCTACAATGAGCAGTTCTTC. Translated, it gives CASSESGGLAGTYNEQFF.

The chain is built from TRBV6-6 and TRBJ1-2, with TRBD1 matching 7 bases. Germline CDR1 and CDR2: MNHNY and SVGAGI (reference sequence). V was clipped by 7 bases and J by 4 bases; unmatched bases: 9. The CDR3 has 14 residues. The CDR3 sequence: CASTRDRRAYGYTF. The CDR3 bases are TGTGCCAGCACTCGGGACAGAAGAGCCTATGGCTACACCTTC.

The genes are TRBV5-1 and TRBJ2-7, with 8 bases lining up with TRBD1. CDR1 and CDR2 (germline): SGHRS, YFSETQ. V dropped 4 bases and J dropped 1; count of bases not matched to a gene: 7. The CDR3 loop spans 15 amino acids. The chain's CDR3 is CASSTPWTGSYEQYF. The CDR3 bases are TGCGCCAGCAGCACGCCCTGGACAGGGTCCTACGAGCAGTACTTC.

Only a few counts were recorded for this clone. The gene calls are TRBV19 and TRBJ1-1; 7 nucleotides agree with TRBD1. The CDR3 length is 13 residues. V shed 6 bases and J 3 bases; nucleotides not matched to a gene: 4. CDR1 and CDR2 (germline): LNHDA, SQIVND (reference sequence). CDR3 residues: CASRNQGDTEAFF. In nucleotides, the CDR3 is TGTGCCAGTAGAAATCAGGGGGACACTGAAGCTTTCTTT.

The chain uses TRBV6-4 and TRBJ1-1; D might be TRBD1 (6 bases). Germline V lookup: CDR1 MRHNA, CDR2 SNTAGT. V was clipped by 5 bases and J by 7 bases, with 14 bases between them. The CDR3 length is 13 residues. The CDR3: CASSKETGFEAFF. As DNA, the CDR3 is TGTGCCAGCAGTAAAGAGACAGGATTTGAAGCTTTCTTT.

On this clone itself: The sample carries other DNA sequences with the same CDR3. The chain carries TRBV7-6 and TRBJ2-1; TRBD1 might be the D (5 bases). This CDR3 spans 12 amino acids. Trimming took 1 base from V and 9 from J, leaving 7 bases between them. Germline-derived CDR1 and CDR2 are SGHVS and FNYEAQ. The CDR3 protein is CASSLGGTEQFF. The CDR3 coding sequence is TGTGCCAGCAGCTTAGGGGGCACTGAGCAGTTCTTC.

This clone was seen more than once but under ten times. The chain recombines TRBV9 with TRBJ2-1, with TRBD1 identical over 8 bases. CDR3 length: 17 residues. Looked up from germline, CDR1 is SGDLS and CDR2 is YYNGEE. Unmatched junction bases numbered 9, after V lost 4 bases and J lost 0 bases. The CDR3 sequence: CASSQTGARISYNEQFF. The CDR3, as DNA: TGTGCCAGCAGCCAGACAGGGGCTCGAATCTCCTACAATGAGCAGTTCTTC.

The J gene is TRBJ2-7, the V gene TRBV10-2; D unresolved. V lost 7 bases and J lost 0, with 13 bases in between. CDR1 is WSHSY, CDR2 SAAADI, per germline. The CDR3 contains 14 residues. The CDR3 bases are TGCGCCAGCAAACCCTCTACCGCCTCCTACGAGCAGTACTTC. This codes for CASKPSTASYEQYF.

The chain has TRBV28 and TRBJ1-2; 9 bases fit TRBD1. This CDR3 contains 17 residues. Germline lookup yields CDR1 MDHEN and CDR2 SYDVKM. With 2 bases clipped from V and 6 bases from J, the junction kept 13 bases outside the gene matches. DNA of the CDR3: TGTGCCAGCAGTTTAATACCCCCTCGGGACAGGGTCGATGGCTACACCTTC. Residues: CASSLIPPRDRVDGYTF.

This chain connects TRBV1 to TRBJ2-1; the tabulated D call, TRBD2, remains unverified against the DNA. TRBV1 is marked as a pseudogene. The CDR3 totals 16 residues. The chain's CDR3 is CTSSQDRGGADNEQFF. The CDR3 coding sequence is TGCACCAGCAGCCAAGATAGGGGGGGGGCCGACAATGAGCAGTTCTTC.

As to this clone: Other DNA sequences in this specimen translate into the identical CDR3. The chain carries TRBV9 and TRBJ2-7; D perhaps matches TRBD2 (5 bases). Germline values: CDR1 SGDLS, CDR2 YYNGEE. CDR3 size: 15 residues. Trimming took 4 bases from V and 7 from J, leaving 21 bases between them. The CDR3, as DNA: TGTGCCAGCAGCCCCCCCGAGCGGTCCGATAGGGAGCAGTACTTC. Its protein is CASSPPERSDREQYF.

V and J are TRBV6-5 and TRBJ2-7; the D gene is possibly TRBD1 (5 bases). V lost 0 bases and J 1 base, leaving 7 bases between the germline ends. Germline V gene lookup returns CDR1 MNHEY and CDR2 SVGAGI. The CDR3 totals 14 residues. This chain's CDR3 is CASSYSQVSYEQYF. CDR3 DNA: TGTGCCAGCAGTTACTCACAGGTTTCCTACGAGCAGTACTTC.

The chain employs TRBV6-1 and TRBJ2-7; 11 bases align to TRBD1. Trimming cost V 6 bases and J 3 bases; bases outside gene matches: 7. The V gene's germline CDR1 is MNHNS and CDR2 SASEGT. This CDR3 is built from 15 residues. The CDR3 DNA reads as TGTGCCAGCAGCACCACCGGGACAGGGGGCTACGAGCAGTACTTC. It translates to CASSTTGTGGYEQYF.

There are a few counts of this clone. CDR3 coding DNA: TGTGCCAGCAGTTGGGACAAGGCTGGAGGCTACACCTTC. Protein sequence: CASSWDKAGGYTF. The chain employs TRBV27 and TRBJ1-2; D might be TRBD1 (6 bases). This CDR3 has 13 residues. The V and J ends lost 4 bases and 8 bases respectively, with 14 bases between them. Germline CDR1 is MNHEY and CDR2 is SMNVEV (reference sequence).

The V and J genes are TRBV4-1 and TRBJ2-3, with 9 bases matching TRBD1. The CDR3 is 15 residues long. CDR1 is MGHRA and CDR2 is YSYEKL in the germline V gene. With 3 bases clipped from V and 6 bases from J, the junction kept 7 bases outside the gene matches. The CDR3 coding sequence is TGCGCCAGCAGCCATACCGGGACAGGGACCGATACGCAGTATTTT. It codes for CASSHTGTGTDTQYF.

This clone was seen a handful of times. This rearrangement joins TRBV11-3 to TRBJ2-1, with D tentatively TRBD2 (6 bases). The CDR3 runs to 14 residues. The V end was cut by 6 bases, the J end by 10 bases, with 19 bases between. In germline, CDR1 is SGHNT, CDR2 YENEEA. This CDR3 reads CASSGGTDREEQFF. The DNA for the CDR3 is TGTGCCAGCAGTGGGGGTACCGACCGGGAGGAGCAGTTCTTC.

The chain links TRBV28 to TRBJ2-7; 8 bases agree with TRBD1. CDR1 MDHEN and CDR2 SYDVKM come from the germline V gene. The length of the CDR3 is 13 residues. The V gene end was trimmed by 7 bases and the J gene end by 5 bases; junction bases not matched to a gene: 7. The CDR3 DNA reads TGTGCCAGCACGCTTGACAGGGGCCACGAGCAGTACTTC. It yields the protein CASTLDRGHEQYF.

There are a few counts of this clone. The rearrangement links TRBV2 to TRBJ1-1, with D possibly matching TRBD1 (5 bases). The CDR3 length is 14 residues. CDR1 SNHLY and CDR2 FYNNEI come from the germline V gene. Trimming removed 7 bases at V and 3 bases at J, with 15 bases between. The CDR3, as DNA: TGTGCCAGCAAAGAGAATGGGGCGGACACTGAAGCTTTCTTT. Translated, it gives CASKENGADTEAFF.

This clone was seen a few times. This chain links TRBV2 with TRBJ1-2; 8 positions match TRBD1. The CDR3 covers 14 residues. Germline V gene data show CDR1 as SNHLY and CDR2 as FYNNEI. J lost 5 bases, V lost 6 bases, and 8 bases had no gene match. CDR3 nucleotide sequence: TGTGCCAGCAGGGCCGGACAGGGAGGGTATGGCTACACCTTC. This translates into CASRAGQGGYGYTF.

The chain links TRBV11-2 to TRBJ2-7; 9 bases agree with TRBD1. Trimming cost V 5 bases and J 6 bases; bases outside gene matches: 8. Per germline, CDR1 SGHAT and CDR2 FQNNGV. This CDR3 spans 14 amino acids. CDR3 nucleotide sequence: TGTGCCAGCAGCCCGGGACAGGGCCACCTCGAGCAGTACTTC. This sequence encodes CASSPGQGHLEQYF.

The V call is TRBV7-8, the J call TRBJ1-2; D is unclear. The CDR3 covers 13 residues. CDR1 and CDR2 (germline): SGHVS, FQNEAQ. The V end was cut by 5 bases, the J end by 3 bases, with 10 bases between. CDR3 DNA: TGTGCCAGCAGCCCCCGCCAGGACTATGGCTACACCTTC. This codes for CASSPRQDYGYTF.

This clone was found a few times. The rearrangement links TRBV6-5 to TRBJ2-4, with D possibly TRBD1 on 5 matching bases. Germline values: CDR1 MNHEY, CDR2 SVGAGI. CDR3 length equals 15 residues. Trimming shortened V by 2 bases and J by 4 bases, and 12 bases separated the two germline ends. This CDR3 is CASSYSQGRKNIQYF. CDR3 bases: TGTGCCAGCAGTTACAGCCAGGGAAGAAAAAACATTCAGTACTTC.

This clone was seen more than once but under ten times. V is TRBV11-2 and J is TRBJ1-2; 8 bases map to TRBD1. CDR3 length: 14 amino acids. V was clipped by 3 bases and J by 2 bases; unmatched bases: 2. Germline V gene sequence: CDR1 SGHAT, CDR2 FQNNGV. The CDR3 here is CASSFGTGNYGYTF. CDR3 DNA: TGTGCCAGCAGCTTTGGGACAGGCAACTATGGCTACACCTTC.

This chain joins TRBV6-1 and TRBJ2-1; 10 bases line up with TRBD1. This CDR3 region has 17 residues. V was clipped by 2 bases and J by 4 bases; unmatched bases: 8. The germline gives CDR1 MNHNS, CDR2 SASEGT. CDR3: CASSEKTGGAGYNEQFF. In DNA form, the CDR3 reads TGTGCCAGCAGTGAAAAGACAGGGGGCGCGGGATACAATGAGCAGTTCTTC.

The genes are TRBV19 and TRBJ2-7; 11 positions match TRBD2. Per the germline V gene, CDR1 is LNHDA and CDR2 is SQIVND (reference sequence). With 4 bases clipped from V and 3 bases from J, the junction kept 8 bases outside the gene matches. CDR3 length: 16 amino acids. DNA of the CDR3: TGTGCCAGTAGTAAACAGGGGACTAGCGGTTACTACGAGCAGTACTTC. Its protein is CASSKQGTSGYYEQYF.

This clone was seen more than once but under ten times. The chain uses TRBV14 and TRBJ2-7; TRBD1 matches at 11 bases. The CDR3 consists of 15 residues. V lost 1 base to trimming and J lost 2 bases; unmatched junction nucleotides: 1. Germline V gene data show CDR1 as SGHDN and CDR2 as FVKESK. The CDR3 nucleotides read TGTGCCAGCAGCCAAGGGACAGGGGGCACCTACGAGCAGTACTTC. This sequence encodes CASSQGTGGTYEQYF.